This T cell receptor beta chain was identified during a study of blood T cell repertoires in COVID-19. Study overall: Material from acute and convalescent COVID-19 was sourced from the United States, Italy and Spain.

The CDR3 contains 15 residues. V trimming: 6 bases; J trimming: 2 bases; junction bases outside the gene matches: 6. Germline V gives CDR1 MNHNY, CDR2 SVGAGI (reference sequence). Source study methods: Amplification from reference gene primers served as the basis for estimated nucleated cell counts. Assay used: immunoSEQ multiplex PCR; TCRdb lists only in-frame clones, some missing. That table supplies the V and J calls and clone size; D and trimming were determined from the DNA. Of roughly 68,000 clones detected, about nine tenths appear once; the ten largest clones hold over 5%. V and J are TRBV6-6 and TRBJ2-7, with 11 bases lining up with TRBD1. What was sequenced was peripheral blood. The TCR comes from a woman in her 70s with acute or convalescent COVID-19. The CDR3 protein is CASRHGQGAAYEQYF. CDR3 in DNA: TGTGCCAGCAGACACGGACAGGGGGCCGCCTACGAGCAGTACTTC.